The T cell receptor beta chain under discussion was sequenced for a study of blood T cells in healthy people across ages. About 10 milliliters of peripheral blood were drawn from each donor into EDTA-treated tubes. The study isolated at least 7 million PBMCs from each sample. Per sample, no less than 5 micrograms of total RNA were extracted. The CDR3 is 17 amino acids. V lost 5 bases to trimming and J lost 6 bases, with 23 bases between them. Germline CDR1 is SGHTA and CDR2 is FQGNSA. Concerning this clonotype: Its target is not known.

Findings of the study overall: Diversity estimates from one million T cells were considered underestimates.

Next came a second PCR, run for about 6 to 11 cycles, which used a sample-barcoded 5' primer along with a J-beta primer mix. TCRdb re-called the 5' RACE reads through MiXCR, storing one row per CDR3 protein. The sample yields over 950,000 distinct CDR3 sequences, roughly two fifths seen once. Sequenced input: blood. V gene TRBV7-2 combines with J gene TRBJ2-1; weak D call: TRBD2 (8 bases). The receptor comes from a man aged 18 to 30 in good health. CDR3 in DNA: TGTGCCAGCAGCACCGACCACGGGACTAGGGGGCTCAATGAGCAGTTCTTC. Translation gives CASSTDHGTRGLNEQFF. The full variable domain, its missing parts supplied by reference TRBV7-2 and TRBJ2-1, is GAGVSQSPSNKVTEKGKDVELRCDPISGHTALYWYRQSLGQGLEFLIYFQGNSAPDKSGLPSDRFSAERTGGSVSTLTIQRTQQEDSAVYLCASSTDHGTRGLNEQFFGPGTRLTVL.